Each of the 2 T cell receptor beta chains below was sequenced from the same sample in a study of control samples from healthy donors and cancer patients. Assay: immunoSEQ multiplex PCR; the TCRdb copy retains only in-frame clones and omits some. The sample records 150,000 or so clones, approximately 96% being singletons. Material: blood. These receptors came from a middle-aged man in good health.

This chain uses TRBV18 with TRBJ1-2, with D maybe TRBD1 (6 bases). Deletions cut 3 bases from V and 3 bases from J, with 23 bases between. CDR1 and CDR2 (germline): KGHSH, LQKENI. The CDR3 is 18 amino acids. CDR3 protein: CASSPPPRPGAGDYGYTF. In DNA form, the CDR3 reads TGTGCCAGCTCACCCCCCCCGCGTCCAGGGGCGGGCGACTATGGCTACACCTTC.

The chain couples TRBV27 to TRBJ1-5; 7 bases align to TRBD1. Germline CDR1 reads MNHEY; CDR2 reads SMNVEV (reference sequence). With 5 bases clipped from V and 6 bases from J, the junction kept 7 bases outside the gene matches. The CDR3 has 14 amino acids. The DNA of the CDR3 is TGTGCCAGCAGTCCTAGGGGGCGAAGTCAGCCCCAGCATTTT. Translating it yields CASSPRGRSQPQHF.